The 29 T cell receptor beta chains below come from one sample, sequenced in a study of OX40 agonist ivuxolimab in advanced cancers. Measured with immunoSEQ multiplex PCR; TCRdb has only the in-frame clones, and not every one. In the table there are fewer than 90,000 clones, 75% to 90% of which are singletons. The sample consisted of CD4+ or CD8+ T cells sorted from blood, taken in a trial of the OX40 agonist ivuxolimab. Receptor source: an adult with an advanced solid tumor such as melanoma, head and neck, liver or kidney cancer.

In its sample, this clone was seen once. The chain employs TRBV28 and TRBJ2-5, with no clear D. The CDR3 sequence is 18 residues long. Germline V gene data show CDR1 as MDHEN and CDR2 as SYDVKM. The V and J ends lost 3 bases and 5 bases respectively, with 25 bases between them. CDR3 nucleotides: TGTGCCAGCAGTTTGCGGCGGTGGACCGCGACCGTAGGGGAGACCCAGTACTTC. This translates into CASSLRRWTATVGETQYF. Together with reference TRBV28 and TRBJ2-5, the CDR3 gives the full variable domain: DVKVTQSSRYLVKRTGEKVFLECVQDMDHENMFWYRQDPGLGLRLIYFSYDVKMKEKGDIPEGYSVSREKKERFSLILESASTNQTSMYLCASSLRRWTATVGETQYFGPGTRLLVL.

The chain employs TRBV15 and TRBJ2-5; TRBD2 matches 7 bases. The trim removed 3 bases at V and 3 bases at J, leaving 10 bases unmatched. The CDR3 is 16 amino acids. Germline-derived CDR1 and CDR2 are LNHNV and YYDKDF (reference sequence). CDR3 region: CATSSPSGWGKETQYF. The CDR3 bases are TGTGCCACCAGCAGTCCTAGCGGATGGGGCAAAGAGACCCAGTACTTC.

The chain joins TRBV19 to TRBJ2-2; D unresolved. CDR1 is LNHDA, CDR2 SQIVND, per germline (reference sequence). The length of the CDR3 is 11 residues. V dropped 4 bases and J dropped 8 bases, with 5 bases sitting between them. The CDR3 reads CASSTWGELFF. DNA for the CDR3: TGTGCCAGTAGTACCTGGGGGGAGCTGTTTTTT.

This chain uses TRBV5-1 with TRBJ2-6; D gene unclear. This CDR3 comprises 16 residues. Trimming cost V 3 bases and J 2 bases, with 12 bases left between them. Germline-derived CDR1 and CDR2 are SGHRS and YFSETQ. CDR3 bases: TGCGCCAGCAGCTCGGTCGTGGGGACTGGGGCCAACGTCCTGACTTTC. Amino acid sequence: CASSSVVGTGANVLTF.

V and J are TRBV11-2 and TRBJ1-4, with TRBD1 matching 8 bases. CDR3 size: 15 residues. Per germline, CDR1 SGHAT and CDR2 FQNNGV. V lost 6 bases, J lost 7 bases, and 10 bases stayed unmatched. Here the CDR3 DNA reads TGTGCCAGCAGTTTCTACCGCCAGGGGGCTGAAAAACTGTTTTTT. This encodes CASSFYRQGAEKLFF.

The chain employs TRBV5-4 and TRBJ2-7; 12 nucleotides agree with TRBD2. The J segment lost 4 bases and the V segment lost 6 bases, leaving 5 bases of the junction unmatched. Per germline, CDR1 SGHNT and CDR2 YYREEE (reference sequence). This CDR3 has 14 residues. This chain's CDR3 is CASTRTSGTYEQYF. The CDR3, as DNA: TGTGCCAGCACCCGGACTAGCGGGACTTACGAGCAGTACTTC.

This clone turned up a few times. CDR3 sequence (DNA): TGTGCCAGCAGCTTAACAGGGGTTGACTATGGCTACACCTTC. Translation: CASSLTGVDYGYTF. The V and J genes are TRBV7-9 and TRBJ1-2; 7 bases align to TRBD1. The CDR3 runs to 14 residues. V trimming: 2 bases; J trimming: 3 bases; junction bases outside the gene matches: 3. The V gene's germline CDR1 is SEHNR and CDR2 FQNEAQ (reference sequence).

The chain links TRBV28 to TRBJ2-1; unclear D gene. CDR3 length: 11 residues. Germline CDR1 and CDR2: MDHEN and SYDVKM. The V gene lost 0 bases and the J gene lost 10 bases, with 4 bases spanning the gap. The CDR3 is CASSLWREQFF. CDR3 DNA: TGTGCCAGCAGTTTATGGCGAGAGCAGTTCTTC. The whole variable domain, filled in from reference TRBV28 and TRBJ2-1, reads DVKVTQSSRYLVKRTGEKVFLECVQDMDHENMFWYRQDPGLGLRLIYFSYDVKMKEKGDIPEGYSVSREKKERFSLILESASTNQTSMYLCASSLWREQFFGPGTRLTVL.

The V and J genes are TRBV2 and TRBJ2-7; a possible D gene is TRBD2 (5 bases). The V end was cut by 6 bases, the J end by 1 base, with 19 bases between. Germline CDR1 is SNHLY and CDR2 is FYNNEI. The CDR3 is 16 amino acids. CDR3 amino acids: CASRTPGRGFSYEQYF. CDR3 coding DNA: TGTGCCAGCAGGACACCCGGACGGGGTTTTTCCTACGAGCAGTACTTC.

This chain uses TRBV7-9 with TRBJ2-4, with D possibly matching TRBD1 (6 bases). Germline values: CDR1 SEHNR, CDR2 FQNEAQ (reference sequence). The ends were cut back, 0 bases at V and 1 base at J, with 13 bases in the middle. The CDR3 consists of 17 residues. In DNA form, the CDR3 reads TGTGCCAGCAGCTTAGCCTCAGGGGCTCGGGCCAAAAACATTCAGTACTTC. Translation gives CASSLASGARAKNIQYF.

V usage is TRBV28 and J usage is TRBJ2-7; possibly TRBD2 for D (7 bases). Trimming removed 3 bases from V and 4 bases from J, with 13 bases in between. The CDR3 covers 14 residues. The V gene's germline CDR1 is MDHEN and CDR2 SYDVKM. The CDR3 region is CASSLRGGWYEQYV. For the CDR3, the DNA is TGTGCCAGCAGTTTGCGCGGGGGCTGGTACGAGCAGTACGTC.

The rearrangement joins TRBV27 to TRBJ2-1; D uncertain. The CDR3 extends over 14 amino acids. Trimming took 6 bases from V and 5 from J, leaving 14 bases between them. CDR1 is MNHEY, CDR2 SMNVEV, per germline (reference sequence). The CDR3 here is CASRPSYRNNEQFF. CDR3 DNA: TGTGCCAGCAGACCAAGTTACAGAAACAATGAGCAGTTCTTC.

This clone has more than one count but fewer than ten. This chain uses TRBV7-8 with TRBJ1-5; D ambiguous. This CDR3 contains 15 residues. V shed 1 base and J shed 0 bases, with 7 bases lying between them. Per germline, CDR1 SGHVS and CDR2 FQNEAQ. CDR3 amino acids: CASSLGGFSNQPQHF. Here the CDR3 DNA reads TGTGCCAGCAGCTTAGGAGGATTTAGCAATCAGCCCCAGCATTTT. Using reference TRBV7-8 and TRBJ1-5 for the parts outside the CDR3, the full variable domain is GAGVSQSPRYKVAKRGQDVALRCDPISGHVSLFWYQQALGQGPEFLTYFQNEAQLDKSGLPSDRFFAERPEGSVSTLKIQRTQQEDSAVYLCASSLGGFSNQPQHFGDGTRLSIL.

This chain uses TRBV5-1 with TRBJ2-7; D remains unclear. Germline V gene lookup returns CDR1 SGHRS and CDR2 YFSETQ. The CDR3 has 16 residues. V gave up 0 bases and J gave up 2 bases, with 15 bases separating them. CDR3 in amino acids: CASSLVAPVLTYEQYF. DNA of the CDR3: TGCGCCAGCAGCTTGGTGGCACCCGTACTTACCTACGAGCAGTACTTC.

The chain couples TRBV5-1 to TRBJ1-1, with 8 bases lining up with TRBD1. With 4 bases clipped from V and 1 base from J, the junction kept 3 bases outside the gene matches. The CDR3 covers 14 residues. The V gene's germline CDR1 is SGHRS and CDR2 YFSETQ. The CDR3 sequence: CASSQDRGNTEAFF. In nucleotides, the CDR3 is TGCGCCAGCAGCCAAGACAGGGGGAACACTGAAGCTTTCTTT.

J is TRBJ2-3 and V is TRBV7-2; no definite D call. Trimming took 4 bases from V and 1 from J, leaving 15 bases between them. Germline V gives CDR1 SGHTA, CDR2 FQGNSA. This CDR3 comprises 16 residues. The DNA for the CDR3 is TGTGCCAGCAGCTACCGCAAGGGTTCGGGCACAGATACGCAGTATTTT. It specifies CASSYRKGSGTDTQYF.

The CDR3 sequence: CASSQELAGPFFSSYNEQFF. CDR3 bases: TGTGCCAGCAGCCAAGAGCTAGCGGGACCCTTTTTTAGCTCCTACAATGAGCAGTTCTTC. The chain employs TRBV4-2 and TRBJ2-1; 9 bases line up with TRBD2. V lost 0 bases and J lost 0; bases outside the gene matches: 12. This CDR3 is built from 20 residues. Germline CDR1 LGHNA, CDR2 YNFKEQ.

The chain combines TRBV14 with TRBJ1-6, with D possibly matching TRBD1 (5 bases). Germline-derived CDR1 and CDR2 are SGHDN and FVKESK. V lost 4 bases and J 8 bases, leaving 12 bases between the germline ends. The CDR3 has 14 amino acids. The CDR3 DNA reads TGTGCCAGCAGCCCCCTTTTAGGGGATTCACCCCTCCACTTT. This translates into CASSPLLGDSPLHF.

This chain connects TRBV19 to TRBJ2-3, with D uncertain. The ends were cut back, 4 bases at V and 2 bases at J, with 4 bases in the middle. The CDR3 sequence is 12 residues long. Looked up from germline, CDR1 is LNHDA and CDR2 is SQIVND (reference sequence). CDR3 sequence reads: CASSTYTDTQYF. CDR3 sequence (DNA): TGTGCCAGTAGTACGTACACAGATACGCAGTATTTT.

The table lists this clone with a count of one. The rearrangement uses TRBV19 and TRBJ2-2; tentative D call: TRBD2 (6 bases). The CDR3 loop spans 15 amino acids. The V gene lost 11 bases and the J gene lost 0 bases, with 16 bases spanning the gap. Germline V gene sequence: CDR1 LNHDA, CDR2 SQIVND (reference sequence). CDR3 amino acids: CACTRGAANTGELFF. The DNA of the CDR3 is TGTGCCTGTACGCGCGGGGCGGCGAACACCGGGGAGCTGTTTTTT.

V is TRBV4-2 and J is TRBJ2-1, with TRBD1 identical over 9 bases. Losses at the gene ends were 2 bases for V and 7 bases for J; bases not matched to a gene: 15. Germline values: CDR1 LGHNA, CDR2 YNFKEQ. The CDR3 sequence is 18 residues long. CDR3 nucleotides: TGTGCCAGCAGCCAAAGGTTGTTCGGACAGGGGAATTGGAATGAGCAGTTCTTC. Residues: CASSQRLFGQGNWNEQFF.

The V call is TRBV15, the J call TRBJ2-7, with 9 bases matching TRBD1. Germline-derived CDR1 and CDR2 are LNHNV and YYDKDF (reference sequence). This CDR3 comprises 15 residues. With 4 bases clipped from V and 4 bases from J, the junction kept 8 bases outside the gene matches. The CDR3 sequence is CATSKNRGRGYEQYF. CDR3 nucleotides: TGTGCCACCAGCAAAAACAGGGGGCGAGGGTACGAGCAGTACTTC.

V gene TRBV4-3 combines with J gene TRBJ2-5; 9 bases are a match to TRBD2. Germline V lookup: CDR1 LGHNA, CDR2 YSLEER. Trimming removed 0 bases from V and 2 bases from J; junction bases left unmatched: 1. The CDR3 has 15 amino acids. Here the CDR3 DNA reads TGCGCCAGCAGCCAAGAGCTAGCGGGACAAGAGACCCAGTACTTC. Protein product: CASSQELAGQETQYF.

The gene calls are TRBV7-2 and TRBJ2-7; D is ambiguous. CDR1 and CDR2 (germline): SGHTA, FQGNSA. V shed 4 bases and J shed 0 bases, with 10 bases lying between them. There are 14 residues in the CDR3. The CDR3 spells CASSYDWISYEQYF. In nucleotides, the CDR3 is TGTGCCAGCAGCTATGACTGGATCTCCTACGAGCAGTACTTC.

To note about this clone: At one of its ends the junction is not consistent with the germline gene, which may arise from a read error. The rearrangement uses TRBV7-7 and TRBJ2-5; D perhaps matches TRBD1 (5 bases). The CDR3 spans 14 residues. The germline V gene encodes CDR1 SSHAT and CDR2 FNYEAQ (reference sequence). The CDR3 region has the DNA TGTGCTAGCAGCTTATTAGGGGACCAAGAGACCCAGTACTTC. Its translation is CASSLLGDQETQYF.

This clone was recorded once. The chain links TRBV11-3 to TRBJ2-2; D is unclear. Germline V gene sequence: CDR1 SGHNT, CDR2 YENEEA. V shed 3 bases and J shed 6 bases, with 8 bases lying between them. The CDR3 has 13 residues. CDR3 amino acids: CASSFFSPGELFF. DNA of the CDR3: TGTGCCAGCAGCTTTTTTAGTCCCGGGGAGCTGTTTTTT.

This chain uses TRBV29-1 with TRBJ1-4; perhaps TRBD1 as D (6 bases). V was pared by 4 bases and J by 8 bases, with 14 bases between. The CDR3 consists of 13 residues. Germline lookup yields CDR1 SQVTM and CDR2 ANQGSEA. CDR3 loop: CSVGGRGKEKLFF. CDR3 in DNA: TGCAGCGTTGGGGGCAGGGGTAAGGAAAAACTGTTTTTT.

The rearrangement joins TRBV2 to TRBJ2-2, with 11 bases lining up with TRBD1. Looked up from germline, CDR1 is SNHLY and CDR2 is FYNNEI. The CDR3 sequence is 15 residues long. V lost 6 bases to trimming and J lost 7 bases; unmatched junction nucleotides: 7. The CDR3 coding sequence is TGTGCCAGCAGCGGACAGGGGGCTTTAGTCGGGGAGCTGTTTTTT. It translates to CASSGQGALVGELFF.

The chain is built from TRBV11-1 and TRBJ2-1; D gene ambiguous. The germline V and J ends were trimmed by 0 bases and 0 bases, with 6 bases remaining between them. The CDR3 consists of 15 residues. CDR1 is SGHAT and CDR2 is FQDESV in the germline V gene (reference sequence). CDR3 sequence reads: CASSLAYSSYNEQFF. CDR3 bases: TGTGCCAGCAGCTTAGCGTACAGCTCCTACAATGAGCAGTTCTTC.